This T cell receptor beta chain comes out of a study of blood T cell repertoires in COVID-19. Study overall: The United States, Italy and Spain were the sources of the acute and convalescent COVID-19 samples. Sample material is recorded as cDNA or gDNA derived from T cells, B-cell-depleted T cells, or PBMCs.

This clone was observed once. Patients from Seattle were sampled longitudinally, starting during active infection. Source study methods: Estimates of nucleated cell counts were drawn from the amplification of reference gene primers. TCRdb's copy holds only in-frame clones and misses some; the assay was immunoSEQ multiplex PCR. V and J calls and clone size are copied from that table; D and trimming were computed from the DNA. The sample contains about 82,000 clones, roughly 78% of which appear only once. What was sequenced was peripheral blood. This receptor was identified in a man between 60 and 75 years old with COVID-19, enrolled during active disease.

CDR3 in amino acids: CASRVKAGEGGRWGYNEQFF. CDR3 in DNA: TGTGCCAGCAGGGTTAAAGCGGGAGAAGGTGGTCGTTGGGGCTACAATGAGCAGTTCTTC. The chain has TRBV2 and TRBJ2-1; TRBD2 aligns across 8 bases. The V gene end was trimmed by 6 bases and the J gene end by 3 bases; junction bases not matched to a gene: 22. This CDR3 contains 20 residues. Germline V lookup: CDR1 SNHLY, CDR2 FYNNEI.